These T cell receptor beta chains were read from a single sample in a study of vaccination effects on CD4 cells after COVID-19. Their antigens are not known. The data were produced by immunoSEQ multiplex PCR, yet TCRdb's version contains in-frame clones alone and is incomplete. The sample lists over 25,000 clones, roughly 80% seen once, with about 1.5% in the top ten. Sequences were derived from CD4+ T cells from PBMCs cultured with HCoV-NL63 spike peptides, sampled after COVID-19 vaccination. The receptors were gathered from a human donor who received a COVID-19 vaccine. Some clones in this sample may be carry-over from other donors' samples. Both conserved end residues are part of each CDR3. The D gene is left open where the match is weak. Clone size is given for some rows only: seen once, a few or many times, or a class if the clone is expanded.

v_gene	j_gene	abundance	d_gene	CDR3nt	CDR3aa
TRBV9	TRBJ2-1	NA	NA	TGTGCCAGCAGCGTGGAGGGTTCCTACAATGAGCAGTTCTTC	CASSVEGSYNEQFF
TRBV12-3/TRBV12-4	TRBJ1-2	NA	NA	TGTGCCAGCAGCCGAGGACGGGATGGCTACACCTTC	CASSRGRDGYTF
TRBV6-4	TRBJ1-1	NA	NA	TGTGCCAGCAGTTACTTGGGGGGAACTGAAGCTTTCTTT	CASSYLGGTEAFF
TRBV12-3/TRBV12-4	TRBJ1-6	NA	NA	TGTGCCAGCAGTTTGGGACAAAACTCACCCCTCCACTTT	CASSLGQNSPLHF
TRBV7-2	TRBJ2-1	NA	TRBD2	TGTGCCAGCAGCCCCGACCTAGCGGGGGGGCTCAATGAGCAGTTCTTC	CASSPDLAGGLNEQFF
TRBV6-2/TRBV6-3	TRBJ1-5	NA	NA	TGTGCCAGCAGTAACCGGGATAGCAATCAGCCCCAGCATTTT	CASSNRDSNQPQHF
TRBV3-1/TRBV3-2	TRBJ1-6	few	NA	TGTGCCAGCAGCCAGCGGGTTTCACCCCTCCACTTT	CASSQRVSPLHF
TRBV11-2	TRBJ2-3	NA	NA	TGTGCCAGCAGCTTACGAGGTCGCGGAAGCACAGATACGCAGTATTTT	CASSLRGRGSTDTQYF
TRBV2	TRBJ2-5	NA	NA	TGTGCCAGCAGGTCCAGTGAGACCCAGTACTTC	CASRSSETQYF
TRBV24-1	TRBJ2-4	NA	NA	TGTGCCACCAGTGAAGCTACACAGGGAGGTAGCATTCAGTACTTC	CATSEATQGGSIQYF
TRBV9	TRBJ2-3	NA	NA	TGTGCCAGCAGCGTAGAAATAGATACGCAGTATTTT	CASSVEIDTQYF